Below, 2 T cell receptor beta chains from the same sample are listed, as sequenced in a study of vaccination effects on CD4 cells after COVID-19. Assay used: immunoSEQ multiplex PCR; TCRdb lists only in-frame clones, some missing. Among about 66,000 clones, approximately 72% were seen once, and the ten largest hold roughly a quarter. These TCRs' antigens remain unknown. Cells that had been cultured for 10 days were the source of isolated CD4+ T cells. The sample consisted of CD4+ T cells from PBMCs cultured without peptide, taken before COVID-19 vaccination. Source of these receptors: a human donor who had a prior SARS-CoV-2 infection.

CDR3 nucleotides: TGTGCCAGCAGCCCCTGGGGGGGTGCCGGGGAGCTGTTTTTT. It yields the protein CASSPWGGAGELFF. This chain uses TRBV6-5 with TRBJ2-2; 7 bases fit TRBD2. Germline CDR1 and CDR2: MNHEY and SVGAGI. The CDR3 has 14 amino acids. With 6 bases clipped from V and 6 bases from J, the junction kept 7 bases outside the gene matches.

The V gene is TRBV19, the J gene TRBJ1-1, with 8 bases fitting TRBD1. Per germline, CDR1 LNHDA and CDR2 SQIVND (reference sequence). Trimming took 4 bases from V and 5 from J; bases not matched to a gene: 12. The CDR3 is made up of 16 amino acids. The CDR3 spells CASSTGGVGPRTEAFF. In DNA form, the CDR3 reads TGTGCCAGTAGTACAGGGGGCGTAGGGCCTAGGACTGAAGCTTTCTTT.